Listed here are 28 T cell receptor beta chains from one sample, sequenced in a study of blood T cells in healthy people across ages. Primed by a sample-barcoded 5' primer and a J-beta primer mix, a second PCR proceeded for about 7 to 11 cycles. TCRdb fed the 5' RACE reads into MiXCR, producing one record per CDR3 protein. The repertoire has 1.5 million to 2 million distinct CDR3 sequences, less than 50% of them found once; the top ten carry over 2%. The specimen sequenced was blood. The receptors here all came from a woman aged 40 to 49 in good health.

V usage is TRBV28 and J usage is TRBJ2-3; TRBD2 aligns across 11 bases. The CDR3 spans 14 residues. Germline assignment: CDR1 MDHEN and CDR2 SYDVKM. V lost 5 bases, J lost 9 bases, and 7 bases stayed unmatched. The CDR3 region is CASSATSGGSTQYF. Written as DNA, the CDR3 is TGTGCCAGCAGTGCCACTAGCGGGGGTTCCACGCAGTATTTT.

A single count supports this clonotype. The chain is built from TRBV20-1 and TRBJ1-5; D unresolved. The CDR3 is 15 amino acids. Trimming shortened V by 1 base and J by 2 bases, and 12 bases separated the two germline ends. Germline CDR1 reads DFQATT; CDR2 reads SNEGSKA (reference sequence). In DNA form, the CDR3 reads TGCAGTGCTAGAGGGGTAAACGTTGGCAATCAGCCCCAGCATTTT. Protein sequence: CSARGVNVGNQPQHF.

The chain is built from TRBV20-1 and TRBJ2-5; TRBD2 agrees at 11 bases. Germline V gene sequence: CDR1 DFQATT, CDR2 SNEGSKA (reference sequence). Trimming took 5 bases from V and 11 from J; bases not matched to a gene: 25. There are 18 residues in the CDR3. The CDR3 here is CSASRAQTSGKNYNEQYF. CDR3 DNA sequence: TGCAGTGCTTCCCGAGCCCAGACTAGCGGGAAAAACTACAATGAGCAGTACTTC.

The genes are TRBV28 and TRBJ2-3; 9 nucleotides align to TRBD1. The CDR3 spans 14 residues. Germline CDR1 MDHEN, CDR2 SYDVKM. V trimming: 8 bases; J trimming: 5 bases; junction bases outside the gene matches: 8. CDR3 amino acids: CASGWDRARDTQYF. The CDR3 DNA follows: TGTGCCAGCGGATGGGACAGGGCGAGAGATACGCAGTATTTT.

This clonotype came up a few times. V and J are TRBV4-1 and TRBJ2-6; D is ambiguous. CDR1 and CDR2 (germline): MGHRA, YSYEKL. This CDR3 has 17 residues. Trimming removed 1 base at V and 2 bases at J, with 12 bases between. This chain's CDR3 is CASSQAVAKTGANVLTF. CDR3 in DNA: TGCGCCAGCAGCCAAGCTGTGGCGAAGACTGGGGCCAACGTCCTGACTTTC.

This rearrangement joins TRBV19 to TRBJ1-6; D is unresolved. The CDR3 extends over 13 amino acids. V was shortened by 5 bases and J by 9 bases, with 11 bases between the two germline ends. Germline assignment: CDR1 LNHDA and CDR2 SQIVND (reference sequence). The CDR3 is CASSLRGLSPLHF. The CDR3 DNA sequence: TGTGCCAGTAGTCTCCGGGGTCTTTCACCCCTCCACTTT.

This clonotype was recorded a few times. CDR3: CSVGAGKAYEQYF. The CDR3 region has the DNA TGCAGCGTTGGGGCGGGGAAAGCCTACGAGCAGTACTTC. This chain links TRBV29-1 with TRBJ2-7, with D perhaps TRBD2 (6 bases). Trimming pared 4 bases from V and 2 bases from J, leaving 12 bases between. This CDR3 is 13 amino acids long. CDR1 is SQVTM, CDR2 ANQGSEA, per germline.

The chain carries TRBV4-1 and TRBJ2-3; no clear D. Looked up from germline, CDR1 is MGHRA and CDR2 is YSYEKL. The CDR3 length is 15 residues. Trimming stripped 2 bases from V and 3 bases from J, with 12 bases between. The CDR3 sequence: CASSQLGIGTDTQYF. The CDR3 DNA follows: TGCGCCAGCAGCCAATTAGGAATTGGGACAGATACGCAGTATTTT.

This clonotype came up a few times. V and J are TRBV6-2 or TRBV6-3 and TRBJ2-7; TRBD1 aligns across 10 bases. The CDR3 runs 14 residues. Per the germline V gene, CDR1 is MNHEY and CDR2 is SVGEGT. J gave up 3 bases and V 8 bases, and 7 bases lay outside the gene matches. The DNA for the CDR3 is TGTGCCAGCCACCGGGACAGGGGAATCTACGAGCAGTACTTC. Translated, it gives CASHRDRGIYEQYF.

This clonotype appeared a few times. The chain is built from TRBV7-9 and TRBJ2-3; possible D gene TRBD1, 6 bases. CDR3 length equals 17 residues. Between the trimmed V and J ends, which lost 5 bases and 3 bases, there was a span of 21 bases. Germline CDR1 and CDR2: SEHNR and FQNEAQ (reference sequence). The CDR3 here is CASSALIEGVVTDTQYF. CDR3 sequence (DNA): TGTGCCAGCAGCGCGCTCATAGAGGGGGTTGTGACAGATACGCAGTATTTT.

The chain employs TRBV20-1 and TRBJ2-7, with D perhaps TRBD2 (5 bases). The V gene's germline CDR1 is DFQATT and CDR2 SNEGSKA (reference sequence). The CDR3 totals 15 residues. The V and J ends lost 2 bases and 4 bases respectively, with 18 bases between them. In DNA, the CDR3 is TGCAGTGCTAGACCTCCCGGCAGGAGACTATACGAGCAGTACTTC. Translated: CSARPPGRRLYEQYF.

V is TRBV4-2 and J is TRBJ1-4; 8 bases are a match to TRBD1. Germline V gives CDR1 LGHNA, CDR2 YNFKEQ. This CDR3 has 23 amino acids. Germline trimming cut 0 bases from V and 0 bases from J; bases unmatched to any gene: 21. This CDR3 reads CASSQDVGTTGAFSTSTNEKLFF. The CDR3 bases are TGTGCCAGCAGCCAAGATGTGGGAACGACAGGGGCCTTTTCAACGTCAACTAATGAAAAACTGTTTTTT.

V is TRBV5-5 and J is TRBJ1-2; D uncertain. V lost 4 bases, J lost 2 bases, and 21 bases lay in between. Germline loops: CDR1 SGHKS, CDR2 YYEKEE (reference sequence). The CDR3 contains 17 residues. This chain's CDR3 is CASSPDASVLRNYGYTF. The CDR3 nucleotides read TGTGCCAGCAGCCCCGACGCATCGGTGCTCCGGAACTATGGCTACACCTTC.

The V call is TRBV6-2 or TRBV6-3, the J call TRBJ1-1, with 7 bases that match TRBD1. The CDR3 is 14 amino acids. The trim removed 6 bases at V and 6 bases at J, leaving 10 bases unmatched. The germline CDR1 and CDR2 sequences are MNHEY and SVGEGT. CDR3 sequence: CASSQTTGFAEAFF. The CDR3 nucleotides read TGTGCCAGCAGCCAAACGACAGGGTTTGCTGAAGCTTTCTTT.

This chain connects TRBV21-1 to TRBJ2-7; the table's D call, TRBD1, has no DNA check behind it. TRBV21-1 is described as a pseudogene. This CDR3 has 14 amino acids. The CDR3 sequence is CASYRNFYRDEQYF. CDR3 bases: TGTGCCAGTTACCGAAATTTTTACAGGGACGAGCAGTACTTC.

The CDR3 spells CASRPEGGGSAGELFF. CDR3 DNA: TGTGCCAGCAGACCTGAAGGGGGCGGTAGTGCCGGGGAGCTGTTTTTT. The rearrangement joins TRBV7-2 to TRBJ2-2; 7 bases agree with TRBD1. Germline CDR1 SGHTA, CDR2 FQGNSA. The CDR3 has 16 amino acids. V trimming: 6 bases; J trimming: 6 bases; junction bases outside the gene matches: 13.

V gene TRBV27 combines with J gene TRBJ2-7; possibly TRBD1 or TRBD2 for D (5 bases each). V shed 0 bases and J shed 0 bases, with 12 bases lying between them. The germline gives CDR1 MNHEY, CDR2 SMNVEV (reference sequence). The CDR3 consists of 16 residues. For the CDR3, the DNA is TGTGCCAGCAGTTTATCGCCGGGACGGAGCTCCTACGAGCAGTACTTC. This encodes CASSLSPGRSSYEQYF.

The chain uses TRBV28 and TRBJ1-2, with D possibly matching TRBD1 (5 bases). Germline CDR1 MDHEN, CDR2 SYDVKM. This CDR3 is built from 13 residues. Trimming cost V 6 bases and J 11 bases, with 19 bases left between them. The CDR3 DNA follows: TGTGCCAGCAGCTCGATCCGGGACCGCATTTACACCTTC. Translated: CASSSIRDRIYTF.

The CDR3 bases are TGCAGTGCTGAGGACAGGGGCGGCTACGAGCAGTACTTC. Translated: CSAEDRGGYEQYF. The chain carries TRBV20-1 and TRBJ2-7, with TRBD1 identical over 9 bases. The trim removed 5 bases at V and 3 bases at J, leaving 5 bases unmatched. This CDR3 spans 13 amino acids. The germline V gene has CDR1 DFQATT and CDR2 SNEGSKA (reference sequence).

This clonotype has just a few counts. The rearrangement uses TRBV12-3 or TRBV12-4 and TRBJ2-3; 11 nucleotides agree with TRBD2. Trimming removed 6 bases from V and 0 bases from J; junction bases left unmatched: 8. The CDR3 covers 17 residues. CDR3 nucleotide sequence: TGTGCCAGCAGGCTTAGCGGGGGGGCCATCAGCACAGATACGCAGTATTTT. The encoded protein is CASRLSGGAISTDTQYF.

This clonotype was seen only a few times. V is TRBV7-2 and J is TRBJ2-5; tentative D call: TRBD2 (6 bases). Trimming left V 4 bases short and J 2 bases short, with 14 bases between. This CDR3 contains 15 residues. CDR1 is SGHTA, CDR2 FQGNSA, per germline. The CDR3 protein is CASSSYGGSQETQYF. In nucleotides, the CDR3 is TGTGCCAGCAGCTCCTACGGGGGTTCACAAGAGACCCAGTACTTC.

This chain connects TRBV7-2 to TRBJ2-6; TRBD2 agrees at 8 bases. The ends lost 5 bases at V and 4 bases at J; junction bases unmatched: 4. This CDR3 is built from 15 residues. Germline lookup yields CDR1 SGHTA and CDR2 FQGNSA. CDR3 in amino acids: CASSTSGGGANVLTF. The CDR3 coding sequence is TGTGCCAGCAGCACAAGCGGGGGCGGGGCCAACGTCCTGACTTTC. The whole variable domain, filled in from reference TRBV7-2 and TRBJ2-6, reads GAGVSQSPSNKVTEKGKDVELRCDPISGHTALYWYRQSLGQGLEFLIYFQGNSAPDKSGLPSDRFSAERTGGSVSTLTIQRTQQEDSAVYLCASSTSGGGANVLTFGAGSRLTVL.

V gene TRBV7-2 combines with J gene TRBJ2-7; possibly TRBD1 or TRBD2 for D (5 bases each). V was clipped by 4 bases and J by 7 bases, with 14 bases between them. The V gene's germline CDR1 is SGHTA and CDR2 FQGNSA. CDR3 size: 13 residues. CDR3 amino acids: CASSSGPAMEQYF. The CDR3 DNA reads TGTGCCAGCAGCTCGGGACCAGCTATGGAGCAGTACTTC.

This clonotype was recorded once. This chain uses TRBV19 with TRBJ2-1, with D tentatively TRBD1 (6 bases). V was pared by 7 bases and J by 4 bases, with 17 bases between. This CDR3 is built from 15 residues. Germline V gives CDR1 LNHDA, CDR2 SQIVND (reference sequence). CDR3 coding DNA: TGTGCCAGTACCTATAGCAGGGGCAGTTACAATGAGCAGTTCTTC. Translation gives CASTYSRGSYNEQFF.

The chain combines TRBV7-8 with TRBJ2-3, with TRBD2 matching 14 bases. Germline CDR1 reads SGHVS; CDR2 reads FQNEAQ. V was pared by 5 bases and J by 1 base, with 14 bases of the junction left unmatched. The CDR3 sequence is 20 residues long. The CDR3 nucleotides are TGTGCCAGCAGCCCTAGACTAGCGGGGGGGGCCGTCAAAGGCACAGATACGCAGTATTTT. It encodes CASSPRLAGGAVKGTDTQYF.

This sequence joins TRBV7-6 and TRBJ2-7, with D possibly being TRBD1 (6 bases). V lost 5 bases and J lost 3, with 23 bases in between. The CDR3 contains 17 residues. The germline V gene encodes CDR1 SGHVS and CDR2 FNYEAQ. CDR3 protein: CASSESVFTGTYYEQYF. The CDR3, as DNA: TGTGCCAGCAGCGAATCTGTCTTCACCGGGACATACTACGAGCAGTACTTC.

The V gene is TRBV5-1, the J gene TRBJ1-6; D is uncertain. Germline V gene lookup returns CDR1 SGHRS and CDR2 YFSETQ. V dropped 0 bases and J dropped 8 bases, with 24 bases sitting between them. The CDR3 extends over 19 amino acids. The CDR3 spells CASSLAEGLERITDSPLHF. In nucleotides, the CDR3 is TGCGCCAGCAGCTTGGCCGAGGGTTTGGAGCGTATCACCGATTCACCCCTCCACTTT.

This clonotype was seen more than once but under ten times. The CDR3 spells CASSLVVGTQYNEQFF. CDR3 DNA: TGCGCCAGCAGCTTGGTGGTGGGAACGCAGTACAATGAGCAGTTCTTC. V usage is TRBV5-1 and J usage is TRBJ2-1; D call uncertain. CDR1 SGHRS and CDR2 YFSETQ come from the germline V gene. The CDR3 is made up of 16 amino acids. Trimming stripped 0 bases from V and 4 bases from J, with 14 bases between. Full variable domain (remainder filled in from reference TRBV5-1 and TRBJ2-1): KAGVTQTPRYLIKTRGQQVTLSCSPISGHRSVSWYQQTPGQGLQFLFEYFSETQRNKGNFPGRFSGRQFSNSRSEMNVSTLELGDSALYLCASSLVVGTQYNEQFFGPGTRLTVL.